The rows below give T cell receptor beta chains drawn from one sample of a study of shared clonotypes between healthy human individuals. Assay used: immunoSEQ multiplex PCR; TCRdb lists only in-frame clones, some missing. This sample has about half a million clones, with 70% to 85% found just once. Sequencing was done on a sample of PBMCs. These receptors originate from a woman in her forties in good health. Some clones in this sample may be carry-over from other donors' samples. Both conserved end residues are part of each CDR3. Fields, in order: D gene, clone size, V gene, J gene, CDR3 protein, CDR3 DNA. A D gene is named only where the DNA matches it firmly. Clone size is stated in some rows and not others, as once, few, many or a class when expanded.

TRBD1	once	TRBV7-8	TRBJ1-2	CASSLAQGARGYTF	TGTGCCAGCAGCTTAGCCCAGGGGGCCCGGGGCTACACCTTC
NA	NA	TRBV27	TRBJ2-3	CASSFSRTDTQYF	TGTGCCAGCAGCTTCAGCCGAACAGATACGCAGTATTTT
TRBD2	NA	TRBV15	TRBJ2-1	CATSKGLAGGREQFF	TGTGCCACCAGCAAGGGACTAGCGGGAGGGCGCGAGCAGTTCTTC
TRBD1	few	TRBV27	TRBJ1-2	CASSSPDRVGGYTF	TGTGCCAGCAGTTCCCCGGACAGGGTCGGTGGCTACACCTTC
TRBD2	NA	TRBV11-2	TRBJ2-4	CASSSGGAKNIQYF	TGTGCCAGCAGCTCGGGGGGAGCCAAAAACATTCAGTACTTC
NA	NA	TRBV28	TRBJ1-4	CASSLVREKLFF	TGTGCCAGCAGTTTAGTTCGGGAAAAACTGTTTTTT
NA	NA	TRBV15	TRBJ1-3	CATSEGRGVTGNTIYF	TGTGCCACCAGCGAAGGCAGAGGGGTAACTGGAAACACCATATATTTT
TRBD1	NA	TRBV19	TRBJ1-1	CASRRPGTGDTEAFF	TGTGCCAGTCGCCGCCCCGGGACAGGGGACACTGAAGCTTTCTTT
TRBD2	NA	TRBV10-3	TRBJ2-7	CATLSTSGRADEQYF	TGTGCCACCCTCTCTACTAGCGGGAGGGCTGACGAGCAGTACTTC
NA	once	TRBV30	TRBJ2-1	CAWFNEDYSYNEQFF	TGTGCCTGGTTCAATGAGGACTACTCCTACAATGAGCAGTTCTTC
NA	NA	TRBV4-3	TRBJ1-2	CASSQDRTNYGYTF	TGCGCCAGCAGCCAGGACAGAACCAACTATGGCTACACCTTC
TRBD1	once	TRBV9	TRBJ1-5	CASSAGTGGWVQPQHF	TGTGCCAGCAGCGCCGGGACAGGGGGCTGGGTTCAGCCCCAGCATTTT
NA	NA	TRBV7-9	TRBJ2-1	CASEGGVRNEQFF	TGTGCCAGCGAGGGTGGAGTCCGCAATGAGCAGTTCTTC
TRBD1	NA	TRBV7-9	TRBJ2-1	CASSFFDWDREFNEQFF	TGTGCCAGCAGCTTTTTTGACTGGGACAGGGAATTCAATGAGCAGTTCTTC
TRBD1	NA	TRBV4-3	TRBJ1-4	CASSQDSGTGPTNEKLFF	TGCGCCAGCAGCCAAGATTCGGGGACAGGCCCAACTAATGAAAAACTGTTTTTT
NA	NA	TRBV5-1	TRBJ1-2	CASSRQDAYGYTF	TGCGCCAGCAGCCGGCAGGACGCCTATGGCTACACCTTC
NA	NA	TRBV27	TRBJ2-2	CASRGISGELFF	TGTGCCAGCAGGGGAATATCCGGGGAGCTGTTTTTT